One and the same sample provided the 25 T cell receptor beta chains below, sequenced in a study of T cells in narcolepsy. Sequencing used immunoSEQ multiplex PCR; TCRdb keeps in-frame clones, though not all of them. The data hold 30,000 or so clones, with approximately 82% observed a single time. The material sequenced was CD45RA- memory CD4+ T cells from PBMCs. Every receptor here comes from a human donor with narcolepsy.

The chain links TRBV30 to TRBJ1-3, with D unresolved. The V gene's germline CDR1 is GTSNPN and CDR2 SVGIG (reference sequence). The CDR3 sequence is 15 residues long. The V and J ends lost 0 bases and 0 bases respectively, with 9 bases between them. In DNA form, the CDR3 reads TGTGCCTGGAGTGTACCTAGGAGCTCTGGAAACACCATATATTTT. Translated: CAWSVPRSSGNTIYF.

The rearrangement links TRBV6-1 to TRBJ1-5; the D gene is possibly TRBD1 (6 bases). Trimming took 7 bases from V and 7 from J, leaving 14 bases between them. CDR1 and CDR2 (germline): MNHNS, SASEGT. This CDR3 has 13 residues. In DNA, the CDR3 is TGTGCCAGCAACAACAGGGCTAGCCAGCCCCAGCATTTT. Translating it yields CASNNRASQPQHF.

This rearrangement joins TRBV7-2 to TRBJ2-7, with 7 bases that match TRBD1. The CDR3 has 18 amino acids. Losses at the gene ends were 2 bases for V and 3 bases for J; bases not matched to a gene: 16. Germline lookup yields CDR1 SGHTA and CDR2 FQGNSA. The CDR3 is CASSLSPGQTRSGYEQYF. The DNA for the CDR3 is TGTGCCAGCAGCTTATCCCCGGGACAGACGAGGTCGGGCTACGAGCAGTACTTC.

The chain carries TRBV4-3 and TRBJ1-1; D remains ambiguous. CDR1 and CDR2 (germline): LGHNA, YSLEER. This CDR3 has 15 residues. V shed 3 bases and J shed 3 bases, with 14 bases lying between them. This CDR3 reads CASSHQTREHTEAFF. The CDR3 DNA is TGCGCCAGCAGCCACCAAACCAGAGAGCACACTGAAGCTTTCTTT.

The table lists this clone with a count of one. The chain's CDR3 is CASSFGTGGNTEAFF. The CDR3 DNA reads TGTGCCAGCAGCTTTGGGACAGGGGGTAACACTGAAGCTTTCTTT. The chain joins TRBV7-2 to TRBJ1-1, with 11 bases that match TRBD1. The germline V gene has CDR1 SGHTA and CDR2 FQGNSA. J was trimmed by 2 bases and V by 3 bases; bases with no gene match: 2. The CDR3 runs to 15 residues.

This rearrangement joins TRBV6-5 to TRBJ2-1; 7 bases agree with TRBD1. The CDR3 has 15 amino acids. The J segment lost 1 base and the V segment lost 7 bases, leaving 7 bases of the junction unmatched. CDR1 MNHEY and CDR2 SVGAGI come from the germline V gene. CDR3 loop: CASKPGTVSYNEQFF. The CDR3, as DNA: TGTGCCAGCAAACCCGGGACAGTATCCTACAATGAGCAGTTCTTC.

The chain joins TRBV19 to TRBJ1-1; tentatively, D is TRBD1 (5 bases). V was pared by 5 bases and J by 5 bases, with 27 bases between. The germline V gene has CDR1 LNHDA and CDR2 SQIVND (reference sequence). The CDR3 has 18 amino acids. The CDR3 DNA sequence: TGTGCCAGTAGTTTGCGATCCCCCTCCAGGGCTGCGGATACTGAAGCTTTCTTT. Amino acids: CASSLRSPSRAADTEAFF.

Remarks on this clone: Other DNA variants within this sample encode the same CDR3. This chain connects TRBV5-4 to TRBJ2-5; 7 bases are a match to TRBD2. From germline, CDR1 is SGHNT and CDR2 YYREEE (reference sequence). The CDR3 has 15 amino acids. The J segment lost 0 bases and the V segment lost 0 bases, leaving 2 bases of the junction unmatched. In nucleotides, the CDR3 is TGTGCCAGCAGCTTGGCAGGGAGGGACCAAGAGACCCAGTACTTC. It specifies CASSLAGRDQETQYF.

This clone was found a few times. The J gene is TRBJ2-5, the V gene TRBV5-8; D assignment may be TRBD1 or TRBD2 (5 bases each). The germline V gene has CDR1 SGHTS and CDR2 YDEGEE. The CDR3 runs 15 residues. The V gene lost 2 bases and the J gene lost 5 bases, with 16 bases spanning the gap. Here the CDR3 reads CASSLIGGSGETQYF. CDR3 nucleotide sequence: TGTGCCAGCAGCTTAATTGGGGGTTCTGGGGAGACCCAGTACTTC.

The V call is TRBV30, the J call TRBJ2-7; D is ambiguous. Germline CDR1 is GTSNPN and CDR2 is SVGIG (reference sequence). The germline V and J ends were trimmed by 3 bases and 1 base, with 10 bases remaining between them. This CDR3 region has 13 residues. The CDR3 sequence: CAWSFTDSYEQYF. The CDR3 nucleotides read TGTGCCTGGAGCTTTACGGATTCCTACGAGCAGTACTTC. Combining the CDR3 with reference TRBV30 and TRBJ2-7 gives the whole variable domain SQTIHQWPATLVQPVGSPLSLECTVEGTSNPNLYWYRQAAGRGLQLLFYSVGIGQISSEVPQNLSASRPQDRQFILSSKKLLLSDSGFYLCAWSFTDSYEQYFGPGTRLTVT.

The chain joins TRBV19 to TRBJ1-6, with D perhaps matching TRBD1 (6 bases). Between the trimmed V and J ends, which lost 3 bases and 3 bases, there was a span of 6 bases. Germline CDR1 reads LNHDA; CDR2 reads SQIVND (reference sequence). The CDR3 spans 14 residues. The CDR3 coding sequence is TGTGCCAGTAGTATGGACAGCTATAATTCACCCCTCCACTTT. Translating gives CASSMDSYNSPLHF. Supplemented by reference TRBV19 and TRBJ1-6, the full variable domain reads DGGITQSPKYLFRKEGQNVTLSCEQNLNHDAMYWYRQDPGQGLRLIYYSQIVNDFQKGDIAEGYSVSREKKESFPLTVTSAQKNPTAFYLCASSMDSYNSPLHFGNGTRLTVT.

V usage is TRBV5-8 and J usage is TRBJ1-5, with D possibly being TRBD1 (5 bases). Trimming shortened V by 4 bases and J by 2 bases, and 13 bases separated the two germline ends. The length of the CDR3 is 15 residues. Germline loops: CDR1 SGHTS, CDR2 YDEGEE. In DNA form, the CDR3 reads TGTGCCAGCAGCGAACGGGGCGTGGGCAATCAGCCCCAGCATTTT. It codes for CASSERGVGNQPQHF.

The chain recombines TRBV9 with TRBJ2-1; D is perhaps TRBD2 (5 bases). Germline values: CDR1 SGDLS, CDR2 YYNGEE. The CDR3 has 13 amino acids. Between the trimmed V and J ends, which lost 4 bases and 9 bases, there was a span of 14 bases. CDR3 nucleotides: TGTGCCAGCAGCCCCCGGGATGGAAGTGAGCAGTTCTTC. It translates to CASSPRDGSEQFF.

The V gene is TRBV27, the J gene TRBJ1-1; D gene unclear. Germline CDR1 is MNHEY and CDR2 is SMNVEV (reference sequence). The CDR3 has 13 amino acids. The V and J ends lost 6 bases and 2 bases respectively, with 10 bases between them. DNA for the CDR3: TGTGCCAGCAGACGGGAGGGCAACACTGAAGCTTTCTTT. Amino acid sequence: CASRREGNTEAFF.

The count of this clone is one. An end of the junction does not agree with germline; a read error may underlie this. In the same sample, other DNA sequences code for this CDR3. The CDR3 DNA is TGTGCAAGCAGTTCCTATGACACCACTAACTATGGCTACACCTTC. This sequence encodes CASSSYDTTNYGYTF. This chain links TRBV6-1 with TRBJ1-2; D gene unclear. This CDR3 has 15 amino acids. The V gene's germline CDR1 is MNHNS and CDR2 SASEGT.

Only a few counts were recorded for this clone. The V and J genes are TRBV7-3 and TRBJ2-5; tentatively, D is TRBD1 (6 bases). Between the trimmed V and J ends, which lost 5 bases and 7 bases, there was a span of 17 bases. Germline assignment: CDR1 SGHTA and CDR2 FQGTGA. The CDR3 contains 14 residues. In DNA, the CDR3 is TGTGCCAGCAGCCCAGCAGGGGACGGAGCGACCCAGTACTTC. Translation: CASSPAGDGATQYF.

J is TRBJ1-2 and V is TRBV7-2, with D possibly being TRBD1 (5 bases). CDR1 is SGHTA and CDR2 is FQGNSA in the germline V gene. The ends were cut back, 1 base at V and 7 bases at J, with 13 bases in the middle. The CDR3 is made up of 14 amino acids. CDR3 nucleotides: TGTGCCAGCAGCTTAGGTGTTCAGGGATCTGGCTACACCTTC. Protein: CASSLGVQGSGYTF.

The chain has TRBV7-9 and TRBJ2-7; TRBD2 aligns across 9 bases. The CDR3 totals 15 residues. Trimming removed 0 bases from V and 6 bases from J; junction bases left unmatched: 6. The germline gives CDR1 SEHNR, CDR2 FQNEAQ (reference sequence). The CDR3 loop reads CASSLAAGGLGEQYF. CDR3 coding DNA: TGTGCCAGCAGCTTAGCGGCGGGGGGGCTTGGCGAGCAGTACTTC.

The J gene is TRBJ2-5, the V gene TRBV29-1; TRBD1 matches 10 bases. With 4 bases clipped from V and 5 bases from J, the junction kept 4 bases outside the gene matches. Germline assignment: CDR1 SQVTM and CDR2 ANQGSEA. The CDR3 is 13 residues long. The CDR3 nucleotides are TGCAGCGTTGCGGGACAGGGGAGGGAGACCCAGTACTTC. Amino acids: CSVAGQGRETQYF. The full variable domain, its missing parts supplied by reference TRBV29-1 and TRBJ2-5, is SAVISQKPSRDICQRGTSLTIQCQVDSQVTMMFWYRQQPGQSLTLIATANQGSEATYESGFVIDKFPISRPNLTFSTLTVSNMSPEDSSIYLCSVAGQGRETQYFGPGTRLLVL.

This clone has just a few counts. V and J are TRBV10-3 and TRBJ2-3; D gene ambiguous. Trimming cost V 3 bases and J 6 bases, with 16 bases left between them. The CDR3 consists of 15 residues. The germline V gene has CDR1 ENHRY and CDR2 SYGVKD. DNA for the CDR3: TGTGCCATCAGTGACCCCAGGAGACTGACGGATACGCAGTATTTT. It specifies CAISDPRRLTDTQYF.

This rearrangement joins TRBV27 to TRBJ1-2; D is perhaps TRBD1 (6 bases). Between the trimmed V and J ends, which lost 0 bases and 4 bases, there was a span of 12 bases. The CDR3 has 15 residues. Germline V CDR1 and CDR2: MNHEY, SMNVEV (reference sequence). CDR3 nucleotide sequence: TGTGCCAGCAGTTTATCGTGGGGGGGCTTCTATGGCTACACCTTC. It is translated as CASSLSWGGFYGYTF.

The chain couples TRBV5-6 to TRBJ1-5; unclear D gene. CDR1 is SGHDT, CDR2 YYEEEE, per germline. V lost 1 base and J 1 base, leaving 6 bases between the germline ends. The CDR3 has 14 amino acids. CDR3 bases: TGTGCCAGCAGCTTGATAGCAAGCAATCAGCCCCAGCATTTT. Protein sequence: CASSLIASNQPQHF.

The DNA for the CDR3 is TGTGCCATCAAGGGCGCAGGTATGAACACTGAAGCTTTCTTT. This translates into CAIKGAGMNTEAFF. This chain joins TRBV10-3 and TRBJ1-1; D is uncertain. V lost 7 bases and J 0 bases, leaving 12 bases between the germline ends. Germline CDR1 reads ENHRY; CDR2 reads SYGVKD. This CDR3 has 14 residues.

The chain couples TRBV4-2 to TRBJ2-3; perhaps TRBD2 as D (7 bases). V was shortened by 1 base and J by 3 bases, with 14 bases between the two germline ends. CDR3 length equals 16 residues. Germline CDR1 and CDR2: LGHNA and YNFKEQ. The DNA of the CDR3 is TGTGCCAGCAGCCAAGGAGAAGGGAGGGGGACAGATACGCAGTATTTT. Its protein product is CASSQGEGRGTDTQYF.

The rearrangement links TRBV5-1 to TRBJ2-5; 9 bases match TRBD2. J gave up 2 bases and V 5 bases, and 7 bases lay outside the gene matches. This CDR3 contains 15 residues. Germline values: CDR1 SGHRS, CDR2 YFSETQ. In nucleotides, the CDR3 is TGCGCCAGCAGATCACAGCGGGGGGTACAAGAGACCCAGTACTTC. Translated: CASRSQRGVQETQYF.